These 7 T cell receptor beta chains share one sample of origin, sequenced in a study of CD8+ T cells in alopecia areata. Treatment here: oral pan-JAK inhibitor, 5-10 mg twice daily. Extraction and reverse transcription of RNA yielded cDNA as the sequencing template. Profiled with immunoSEQ multiplex PCR; TCRdb holds only in-frame clones, not every one. The sample includes about 200,000 clones, 58% of them seen just once. The sample consisted of CD4+ T cells sorted from blood, taken at week 24, from a patient treated with tofacitinib. Source of these receptors: a human donor with alopecia areata.

The chain has TRBV2 and TRBJ1-2; D call uncertain. The length of the CDR3 is 12 residues. V gave up 5 bases and J gave up 3 bases, with 7 bases separating them. Per germline, CDR1 SNHLY and CDR2 FYNNEI. The CDR3 DNA is TGTGCCAGCAGTAGGGAAGACTATGGCTACACCTTC. Translating gives CASSREDYGYTF.

The rearrangement uses TRBV7-9 and TRBJ2-7; D gene unclear. The CDR3 contains 14 residues. Germline-derived CDR1 and CDR2 are SEHNR and FQNEAQ (reference sequence). V lost 5 bases, J lost 0 bases, and 11 bases lay in between. CDR3 nucleotide sequence: TGTGCCAGCAGCCCACCCGCGCTCTCCTACGAGCAGTACTTC. Encoded protein: CASSPPALSYEQYF.

This chain connects TRBV5-1 to TRBJ2-1, with 9 bases matching TRBD2. Germline trimming cut 4 bases from V and 5 bases from J; bases unmatched to any gene: 10. CDR1 and CDR2 from the germline V gene are SGHRS and YFSETQ. The CDR3 consists of 16 residues. Here the CDR3 reads CASSRARTSANNEQFF. CDR3 DNA: TGCGCCAGCAGCCGAGCACGGACTAGCGCTAACAATGAGCAGTTCTTC.

This clone has more than one count but fewer than ten. The chain recombines TRBV5-1 with TRBJ2-3; D is perhaps TRBD2 (5 bases). Trimming took 1 base from V and 2 from J, leaving 11 bases between them. CDR3 length equals 15 residues. CDR1 and CDR2 from the germline V gene are SGHRS and YFSETQ. CDR3 in DNA: TGCGCCAGCAGCTTGAGACTACCGTACACAGATACGCAGTATTTT. Translation: CASSLRLPYTDTQYF.

The chain combines TRBV10-3 with TRBJ2-2; 9 positions agree with TRBD1. Germline assignment: CDR1 ENHRY and CDR2 SYGVKD. V lost 0 bases and J lost 3; bases outside the gene matches: 5. This CDR3 is built from 17 residues. Here the CDR3 reads CAISESGTGMDTGELFF. CDR3 bases: TGTGCCATCAGTGAGTCCGGGACAGGGATGGACACCGGGGAGCTGTTTTTT.

V usage is TRBV7-2 and J usage is TRBJ2-2; D unclear. The germline V and J ends were trimmed by 5 bases and 0 bases, with 10 bases remaining between them. Germline CDR1 SGHTA, CDR2 FQGNSA. CDR3 length equals 15 residues. CDR3 amino acids: CASSPWASNTGELFF. Here the CDR3 DNA reads TGTGCCAGCAGCCCCTGGGCCTCGAACACCGGGGAGCTGTTTTTT.

This sequence joins TRBV10-3 and TRBJ2-7; 8 nucleotides match TRBD2. The CDR3 consists of 15 residues. The germline V gene encodes CDR1 ENHRY and CDR2 SYGVKD. The ends lost 4 bases at V and 3 bases at J; junction bases unmatched: 8. The DNA of the CDR3 is TGTGCCATCAGTGTAGGGCGCGGGGGGCTCTACGAGCAGTACTTC. Amino acids: CAISVGRGGLYEQYF.